The 27 T cell receptor beta chains given below trace back to one sample, sequenced in a study of graft-versus-host responses after intestinal transplantation. Graft material was processed, releasing intraepithelial and lamina propria lymphocytes. Generated by immunoSEQ multiplex PCR, the TCRdb table keeps only in-frame clones and is missing some. This table has around 23,000 clones, just over 75% appearing once. Material: ileum tissue, obtained 12 days after intestinal transplant. These receptors were obtained from a human patient who received an intestinal transplant, so some T cells may come from the graft donor.

The genes are TRBV9 and TRBJ1-4, with 10 bases aligning to TRBD1. Germline CDR1 reads SGDLS; CDR2 reads YYNGEE. The CDR3 contains 15 residues. The trim removed 5 bases at V and 8 bases at J, leaving 9 bases unmatched. The CDR3 loop reads CASSTGQGGEEKLFF. CDR3 DNA sequence: TGTGCCAGCAGTACAGGACAGGGGGGTGAGGAAAAACTGTTTTTT.

CDR3 residues: CASSHTGNTIYF. CDR3 bases: TGTGCCAGCAGCCACACCGGAAACACCATATATTTT. This chain links TRBV6-5 with TRBJ1-3, with unresolved D. The CDR3 contains 12 residues. With 6 bases removed from V and 4 bases from J, the gap between germline ends came to 7 bases. CDR1 is MNHEY, CDR2 SVGAGI, per germline.

This rearrangement joins TRBV11-2 to TRBJ2-1, with D tentatively TRBD2 (5 bases). From germline, CDR1 is SGHAT and CDR2 FQNNGV. Trimming cost V 5 bases and J 2 bases, with 13 bases left between them. This CDR3 is 15 amino acids long. CDR3 sequence: CASSHGSGTYNEQFF. CDR3 in DNA: TGTGCCAGCAGCCACGGGTCGGGAACCTACAATGAGCAGTTCTTC.

The chain links TRBV5-6 to TRBJ2-2; the D gene is possibly TRBD1 (6 bases). The V gene's germline CDR1 is SGHDT and CDR2 YYEEEE. This CDR3 spans 15 amino acids. The V and J ends lost 1 base and 5 bases respectively, with 12 bases between them. The DNA of the CDR3 is TGTGCCAGCAGCTTGTTCGCAGGGGCTACCGGGGAGCTGTTTTTT. Protein: CASSLFAGATGELFF.

V usage is TRBV6-4 and J usage is TRBJ2-5; D not certain. Germline CDR1 and CDR2: MRHNA and SNTAGT. This CDR3 has 13 amino acids. V was clipped by 3 bases and J by 4 bases, with 9 bases between them. The CDR3 sequence: CASSEYVGETQYF. CDR3 nucleotides: TGTGCCAGCAGTGAATACGTCGGAGAGACCCAGTACTTC.

This rearrangement joins TRBV20-1 to TRBJ2-3; D call uncertain. Looked up from germline, CDR1 is DFQATT and CDR2 is SNEGSKA (reference sequence). This CDR3 is built from 11 residues. Trimming cost V 5 bases and J 6 bases, with 9 bases left between them. The CDR3 DNA is TGCAGTGCTCCCCAGTTTGATACGCAGTATTTT. Protein product: CSAPQFDTQYF.

In DNA form, the CDR3 reads TGTGCCAGCAACGCGGGGTATGGCTACACCTTC. Residues: CASNAGYGYTF. The chain employs TRBV5-6 and TRBJ1-2; no clear D gene. Germline CDR1 is SGHDT and CDR2 is YYEEEE. The CDR3 sequence is 11 residues long. V was trimmed by 6 bases and J by 5 bases, leaving 8 bases between them.

The V gene is TRBV4-1, the J gene TRBJ1-1, with 8 bases aligning to TRBD1. The germline CDR1 and CDR2 sequences are MGHRA and YSYEKL. The CDR3 loop spans 12 amino acids. The V segment lost 1 base and the J segment 8 bases; nucleotides outside the gene matches: 0. The CDR3 DNA follows: TGCGCCAGCAGCCAAGGGACAGGGGAAGCTTTCTTT. Residues: CASSQGTGEAFF.

The table lists this clone with a few counts. The rearrangement joins TRBV5-5 to TRBJ2-2; 7 nucleotides line up with TRBD1. The CDR3 has 17 amino acids. Trimming removed 0 bases from V and 2 bases from J; junction bases left unmatched: 7. The germline V gene encodes CDR1 SGHKS and CDR2 YYEKEE (reference sequence). CDR3: CASSLGQRGLNTGELFF. CDR3 nucleotide sequence: TGTGCCAGCAGCTTGGGCCAGAGGGGGCTTAACACCGGGGAGCTGTTTTTT.

This chain joins TRBV15 and TRBJ1-4; unclear D gene. With 3 bases removed from V and 7 bases from J, the gap between germline ends came to 15 bases. Germline CDR1 LNHNV, CDR2 YYDKDF (reference sequence). CDR3 length: 15 residues. CDR3 DNA sequence: TGTGCCACCAGCAGGTCCCGAGATGGTGTTGAAAAACTGTTTTTT. This sequence encodes CATSRSRDGVEKLFF.

The chain joins TRBV11-3 to TRBJ2-3; 11 bases map to TRBD2. Germline CDR1 is SGHNT and CDR2 is YENEEA. V shed 0 bases, J shed 4 bases, and the junction held 0 bases outside the gene matches. The CDR3 has 15 amino acids. The CDR3 coding sequence is TGTGCCAGCAGCTTAGATAGCGGGGGGGCAGATACGCAGTATTTT. As protein: CASSLDSGGADTQYF.

The chain links TRBV7-2 to TRBJ1-1, with D possibly TRBD1 on 6 matching bases. Trimming took off 8 bases at V and 6 bases at J, with 16 bases between the two ends. The germline gives CDR1 SGHTA, CDR2 FQGNSA. This CDR3 has 13 residues. For the CDR3, the DNA is TGTGCCAGCTTTGGACAGAGAGTCGCTGAAGCTTTCTTT. Amino acid sequence: CASFGQRVAEAFF.

V is TRBV6-1 and J is TRBJ2-3, with TRBD1 matching 11 bases. Germline CDR1 and CDR2: MNHNS and SASEGT. CDR3 length: 14 residues. The V gene end was trimmed by 5 bases and the J gene end by 4 bases; junction bases not matched to a gene: 2. CDR3 protein: CASSPGQGADTQYF. CDR3 in DNA: TGTGCCAGCAGTCCGGGACAGGGGGCAGATACGCAGTATTTT.

The chain employs TRBV14 and TRBJ2-7; 9 bases line up with TRBD1. This CDR3 is 19 amino acids long. The V gene end was trimmed by 1 base and the J gene end by 0 bases; junction bases not matched to a gene: 13. Germline values: CDR1 SGHDN, CDR2 FVKESK. The CDR3 sequence: CASSQGPGTGPGGSYEQYF. The CDR3 region has the DNA TGTGCCAGCAGCCAAGGACCCGGGACAGGGCCTGGTGGCTCCTACGAGCAGTACTTC.

The rearrangement links TRBV6-5 to TRBJ1-5; the D gene is possibly TRBD1 (5 bases). The CDR3 spans 14 residues. Germline CDR1 is MNHEY and CDR2 is SVGAGI. The ends were cut back, 0 bases at V and 9 bases at J, with 12 bases in the middle. The CDR3: CASSYSGGVWPQHF. CDR3 DNA sequence: TGTGCCAGCAGTTACTCCGGGGGTGTATGGCCCCAGCATTTT.

The chain links TRBV10-3 to TRBJ2-7, with D possibly being TRBD1 (6 bases). The CDR3 runs to 13 residues. V lost 4 bases to trimming and J lost 2 bases, with 9 bases between them. Germline assignment: CDR1 ENHRY and CDR2 SYGVKD. CDR3 residues: CAISAGTPYEQYF. CDR3 nucleotides: TGTGCCATCAGTGCCGGGACACCCTACGAGCAGTACTTC.

The chain couples TRBV19 to TRBJ2-5; a weak D match, TRBD2 (5 bases). The V gene lost 5 bases and the J gene lost 9 bases, with 16 bases spanning the gap. The CDR3 sequence is 13 residues long. Per germline, CDR1 LNHDA and CDR2 SQIVND (reference sequence). This CDR3 reads CASSARRLEAQYF. In DNA, the CDR3 is TGTGCCAGTAGTGCAAGGAGGCTGGAGGCCCAGTACTTC.

This rearrangement joins TRBV6-1 to TRBJ2-7; TRBD1 matches 7 bases. This CDR3 spans 15 amino acids. The germline V gene has CDR1 MNHNS and CDR2 SASEGT. J lost 2 bases, V lost 5 bases, and 9 bases had no gene match. This CDR3 is CASSRTGTAAYEQYF. DNA for the CDR3: TGTGCCAGCAGTCGGACCGGGACAGCGGCCTACGAGCAGTACTTC.

This sequence joins TRBV27 and TRBJ1-6; 8 positions match TRBD1. This CDR3 has 16 residues. CDR1 is MNHEY and CDR2 is SMNVEV in the germline V gene (reference sequence). Trimming took 2 bases from V and 7 from J; bases not matched to a gene: 7. CDR3 region: CASSLGAGGANSPLHF. CDR3 DNA: TGTGCCAGCAGTTTAGGGGCAGGGGGCGCGAATTCACCCCTCCACTTT.

CDR3 in DNA: TGTGCCAGCACCGGACAGGGGTGGCCAGATACGCAGTATTTT. Amino acids: CASTGQGWPDTQYF. The chain is built from TRBV27 and TRBJ2-3, with 9 bases identical to TRBD1. V was pared by 7 bases and J by 4 bases, with 6 bases of the junction left unmatched. Germline V gene sequence: CDR1 MNHEY, CDR2 SMNVEV (reference sequence). The CDR3 has 14 residues.

The chain carries TRBV6-5 and TRBJ2-3; 7 nucleotides agree with TRBD2. The CDR3 has 13 amino acids. The V segment lost 6 bases and the J segment 8 bases; nucleotides outside the gene matches: 8. Germline-derived CDR1 and CDR2 are MNHEY and SVGAGI. CDR3 sequence: CASRRASGGTQYF. For the CDR3, the DNA is TGTGCCAGCAGAAGAGCCTCGGGGGGTACGCAGTATTTT.

The chain joins TRBV4-1 to TRBJ2-7, with 7 positions matching TRBD1. CDR3 length: 15 amino acids. Germline V gene sequence: CDR1 MGHRA, CDR2 YSYEKL. After removal of 5 bases from V and 3 bases from J, the junction contained 10 bases not matched to a gene. CDR3 bases: TGCGCCAGCAGCGCCCGGGCAGGGGGTAGCTACGAGCAGTACTTC. Its translation: CASSARAGGSYEQYF.

The rearrangement uses TRBV18 and TRBJ1-4; no clear D. The CDR3 has 13 residues. Trimming removed 1 base at V and 8 bases at J, with 8 bases between. The germline CDR1 and CDR2 sequences are KGHSH and LQKENI. CDR3 DNA sequence: TGTGCCAGCTCACCACACCCTGGCGAAAAACTGTTTTTT. Translation gives CASSPHPGEKLFF.

This clone was observed once. The chain employs TRBV13 and TRBJ2-7; no clear D gene. The CDR3 consists of 12 residues. Trimming removed 5 bases from V and 2 bases from J, with 7 bases in between. Germline assignment: CDR1 PRHDT and CDR2 FYEKMQ (reference sequence). The CDR3 here is CASSGQPYEQYF. The CDR3, as DNA: TGTGCCAGCAGCGGCCAACCCTACGAGCAGTACTTC.

The chain employs TRBV28 and TRBJ2-5; 14 nucleotides match TRBD2. The V gene's germline CDR1 is MDHEN and CDR2 SYDVKM. This CDR3 contains 16 residues. The V segment lost 3 bases and the J segment 5 bases; nucleotides outside the gene matches: 5. The CDR3 protein is CASSFRGLAGEETQYF. The CDR3 region has the DNA TGTGCCAGCAGTTTTAGGGGACTAGCGGGAGAGGAGACCCAGTACTTC.

The chain has TRBV7-3 and TRBJ2-5, with D perhaps matching TRBD2 (5 bases). Per germline, CDR1 SGHTA and CDR2 FQGTGA. Trimming shortened V by 5 bases and J by 5 bases, and 18 bases separated the two germline ends. The CDR3 totals 15 residues. This CDR3 reads CASSTNPGPGETQYF. Written as DNA, the CDR3 is TGTGCCAGCAGCACTAACCCTGGACCGGGGGAGACCCAGTACTTC.

The rearrangement links TRBV20-1 to TRBJ2-1; D not certain. The CDR3 loop spans 11 amino acids. V was shortened by 6 bases and J by 6 bases, with 9 bases between the two germline ends. CDR1 DFQATT and CDR2 SNEGSKA come from the germline V gene (reference sequence). The CDR3 DNA reads as TGCAGTGCAATAGCATCCAATGAGCAGTTCTTC. Translated, it gives CSAIASNEQFF.